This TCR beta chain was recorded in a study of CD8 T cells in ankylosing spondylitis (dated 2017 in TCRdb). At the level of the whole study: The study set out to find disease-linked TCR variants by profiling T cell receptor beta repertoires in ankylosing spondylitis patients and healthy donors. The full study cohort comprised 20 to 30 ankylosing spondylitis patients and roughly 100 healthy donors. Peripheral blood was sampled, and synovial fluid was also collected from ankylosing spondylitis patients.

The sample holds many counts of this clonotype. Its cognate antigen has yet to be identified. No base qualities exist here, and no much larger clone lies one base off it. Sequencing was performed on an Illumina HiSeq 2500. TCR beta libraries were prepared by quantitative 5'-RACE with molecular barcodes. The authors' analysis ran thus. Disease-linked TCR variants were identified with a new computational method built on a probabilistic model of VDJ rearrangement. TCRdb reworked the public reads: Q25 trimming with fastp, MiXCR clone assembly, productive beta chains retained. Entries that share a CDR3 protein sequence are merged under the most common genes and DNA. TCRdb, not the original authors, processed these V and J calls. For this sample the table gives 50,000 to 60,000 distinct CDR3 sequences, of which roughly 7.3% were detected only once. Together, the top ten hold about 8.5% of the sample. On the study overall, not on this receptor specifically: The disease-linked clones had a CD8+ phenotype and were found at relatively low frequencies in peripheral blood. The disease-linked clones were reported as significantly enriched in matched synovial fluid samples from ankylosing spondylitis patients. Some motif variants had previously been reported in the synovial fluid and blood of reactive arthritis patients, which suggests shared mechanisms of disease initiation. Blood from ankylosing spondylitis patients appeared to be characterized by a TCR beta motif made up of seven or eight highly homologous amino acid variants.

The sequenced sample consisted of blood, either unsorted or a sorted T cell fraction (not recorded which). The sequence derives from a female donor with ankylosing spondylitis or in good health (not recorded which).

The bases are TGTGCCAGCAGCTTAGCGAGAGATCGCTACACCTTC. It translates to CASSLARDRYTF. The chain joins TRBV7-2 to TRBJ1-2; the D gene is not confidently resolved. Including cysteine and phenylalanine, the CDR3 has 12 amino acids. The retained sequence is limited to the CDR3, 36 bases, with the frame set at the first base. Reading the germline V gene gives CDR1 SGHTA and CDR2 FQGNSA. The junction carries 8 bases between V and J, which are trimmed by 0 bases and 9 bases respectively.